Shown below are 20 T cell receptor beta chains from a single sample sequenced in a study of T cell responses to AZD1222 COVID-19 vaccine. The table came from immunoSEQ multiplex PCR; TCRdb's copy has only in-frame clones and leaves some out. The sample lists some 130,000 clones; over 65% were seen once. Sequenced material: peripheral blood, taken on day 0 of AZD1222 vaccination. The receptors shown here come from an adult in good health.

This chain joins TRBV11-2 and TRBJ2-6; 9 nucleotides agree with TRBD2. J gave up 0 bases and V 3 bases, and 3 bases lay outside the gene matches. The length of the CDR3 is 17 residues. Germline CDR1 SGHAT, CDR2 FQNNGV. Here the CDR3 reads CASSLTSGTSGANVLTF. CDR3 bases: TGTGCCAGCAGCTTGACTAGCGGCACCTCTGGGGCCAACGTCCTGACTTTC.

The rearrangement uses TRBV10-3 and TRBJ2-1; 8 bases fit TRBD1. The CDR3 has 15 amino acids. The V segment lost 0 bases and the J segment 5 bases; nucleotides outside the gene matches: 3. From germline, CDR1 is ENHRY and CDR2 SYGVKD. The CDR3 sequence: CAISESRQGNNEQFF. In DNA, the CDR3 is TGTGCCATCAGTGAGTCAAGACAGGGGAACAATGAGCAGTTCTTC.

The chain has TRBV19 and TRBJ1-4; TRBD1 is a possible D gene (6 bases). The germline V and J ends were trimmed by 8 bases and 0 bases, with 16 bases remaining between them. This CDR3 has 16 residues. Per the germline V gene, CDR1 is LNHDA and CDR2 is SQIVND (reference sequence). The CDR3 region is CASGGQREATNEKLFF. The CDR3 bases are TGTGCCAGTGGAGGACAGAGAGAGGCAACTAATGAAAAACTGTTTTTT.

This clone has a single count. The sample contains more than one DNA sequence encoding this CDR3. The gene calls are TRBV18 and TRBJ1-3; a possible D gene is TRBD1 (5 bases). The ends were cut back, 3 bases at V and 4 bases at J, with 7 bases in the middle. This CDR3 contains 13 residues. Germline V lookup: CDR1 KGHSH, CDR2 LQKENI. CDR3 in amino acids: CASSPQGGNTIYF. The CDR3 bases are TGTGCCAGCTCACCCCAGGGAGGAAACACCATATATTTT.

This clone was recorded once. This CDR3 is CASSEVGGGYTF. Here the CDR3 DNA reads TGTGCCAGCAGTGAAGTGGGAGGTGGCTACACCTTC. The chain couples TRBV6-1 to TRBJ1-2; D remains ambiguous. The germline V and J ends were trimmed by 1 base and 7 bases, with 7 bases remaining between them. The CDR3 runs to 12 residues. CDR1 is MNHNS, CDR2 SASEGT, per germline.

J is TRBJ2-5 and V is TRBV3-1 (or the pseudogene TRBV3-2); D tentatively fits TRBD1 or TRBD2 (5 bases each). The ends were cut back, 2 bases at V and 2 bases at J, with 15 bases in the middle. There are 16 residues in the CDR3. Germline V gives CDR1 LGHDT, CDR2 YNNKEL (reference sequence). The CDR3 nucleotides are TGTGCCAGCAGCCAAAAGATCGGGACGGGGCAAGAGACCCAGTACTTC. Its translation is CASSQKIGTGQETQYF.

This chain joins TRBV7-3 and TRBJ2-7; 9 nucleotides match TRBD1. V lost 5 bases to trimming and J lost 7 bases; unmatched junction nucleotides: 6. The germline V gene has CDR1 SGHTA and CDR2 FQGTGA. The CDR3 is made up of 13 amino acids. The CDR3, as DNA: TGTGCCAGCAGCGAGGACAGGGGCTGGGAGCAGTACTTC. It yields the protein CASSEDRGWEQYF.

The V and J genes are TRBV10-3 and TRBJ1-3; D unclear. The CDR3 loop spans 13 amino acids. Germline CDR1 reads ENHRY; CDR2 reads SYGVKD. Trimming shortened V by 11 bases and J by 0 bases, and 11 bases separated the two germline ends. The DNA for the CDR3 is TGTGCCGTTGTGGGGTCCTCTGGAAACACCATATATTTT. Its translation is CAVVGSSGNTIYF.

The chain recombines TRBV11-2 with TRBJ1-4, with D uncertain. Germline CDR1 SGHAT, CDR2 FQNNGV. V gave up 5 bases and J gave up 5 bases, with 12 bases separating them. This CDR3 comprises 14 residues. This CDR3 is CASSRTNFNEKLFF. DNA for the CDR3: TGTGCCAGCAGCCGGACCAACTTCAATGAAAAACTGTTTTTT.

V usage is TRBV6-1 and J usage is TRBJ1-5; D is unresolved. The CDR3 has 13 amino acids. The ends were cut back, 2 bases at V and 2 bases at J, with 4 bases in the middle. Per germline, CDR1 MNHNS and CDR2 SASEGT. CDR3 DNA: TGTGCCAGCAGTGAATGGGGCAATCAGCCCCAGCATTTT. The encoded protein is CASSEWGNQPQHF.

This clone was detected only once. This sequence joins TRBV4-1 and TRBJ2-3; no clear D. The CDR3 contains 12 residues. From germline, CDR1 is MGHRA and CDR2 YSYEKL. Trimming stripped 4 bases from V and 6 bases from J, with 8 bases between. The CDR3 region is CASSRTSDTQYF. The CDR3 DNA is TGCGCCAGCAGCCGAACTTCGGATACGCAGTATTTT.

In DNA form, the CDR3 reads TGCAGCGTTGAGGAGGGTTTTGGAGAAAAACTGTTTTTT. It translates to CSVEEGFGEKLFF. This chain uses TRBV29-1 with TRBJ1-4; D remains unclear. This CDR3 is 13 amino acids long. Trimming pared 3 bases from V and 8 bases from J, leaving 13 bases between. The V gene's germline CDR1 is SQVTM and CDR2 ANQGSEA.

The CDR3 DNA is TGTGCCAGCTCGCTTCCCGGGAAAGTAGTCGAAAAACTGTTTTTT. Its translation: CASSLPGKVVEKLFF. This chain uses TRBV18 with TRBJ1-4; no firm D call. The CDR3 runs to 15 residues. The V gene lost 6 bases and the J gene lost 8 bases, with 19 bases spanning the gap. The V gene's germline CDR1 is KGHSH and CDR2 LQKENI.

CDR3 region: CASSHSGTGVANEKLFF. The CDR3 DNA sequence: TGTGCCAGCAGCCATTCCGGGACAGGGGTGGCTAATGAAAAACTGTTTTTT. This chain links TRBV11-2 with TRBJ1-4; TRBD1 matches 10 bases. Per the germline V gene, CDR1 is SGHAT and CDR2 is FQNNGV. The CDR3 runs to 17 residues. The V and J ends lost 5 bases and 3 bases, in that order; junction bases with no gene match: 9.

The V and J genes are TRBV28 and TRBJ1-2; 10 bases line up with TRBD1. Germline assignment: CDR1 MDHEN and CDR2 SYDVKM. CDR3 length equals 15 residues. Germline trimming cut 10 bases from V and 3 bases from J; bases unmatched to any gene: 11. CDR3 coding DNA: TGTGCCATCCTCCAAAGGGACAGGGGATACTATGGCTACACCTTC. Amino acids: CAILQRDRGYYGYTF.

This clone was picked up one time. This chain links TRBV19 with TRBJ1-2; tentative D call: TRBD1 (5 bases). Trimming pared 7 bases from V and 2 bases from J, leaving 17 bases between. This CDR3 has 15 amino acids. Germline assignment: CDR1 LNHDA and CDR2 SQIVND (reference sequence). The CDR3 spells CASKSKIGTNYGYTF. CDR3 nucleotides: TGTGCCAGTAAGTCAAAGATTGGGACCAACTATGGCTACACCTTC.

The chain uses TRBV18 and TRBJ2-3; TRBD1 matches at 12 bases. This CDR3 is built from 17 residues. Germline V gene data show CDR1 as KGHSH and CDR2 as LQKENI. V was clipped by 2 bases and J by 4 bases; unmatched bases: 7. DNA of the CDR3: TGTGCCAGCTCACCAGGTGGGACAGGGGGCATCGCAGATACGCAGTATTTT. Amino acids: CASSPGGTGGIADTQYF.

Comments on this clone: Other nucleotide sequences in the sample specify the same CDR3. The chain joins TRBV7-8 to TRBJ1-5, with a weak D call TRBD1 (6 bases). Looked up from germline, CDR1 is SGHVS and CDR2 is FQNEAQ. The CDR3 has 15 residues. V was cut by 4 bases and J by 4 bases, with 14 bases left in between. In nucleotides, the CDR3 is TGTGCCAGCAGCTCCCTCGGGACAATTAATCAGCCCCAGCATTTT. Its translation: CASSSLGTINQPQHF.

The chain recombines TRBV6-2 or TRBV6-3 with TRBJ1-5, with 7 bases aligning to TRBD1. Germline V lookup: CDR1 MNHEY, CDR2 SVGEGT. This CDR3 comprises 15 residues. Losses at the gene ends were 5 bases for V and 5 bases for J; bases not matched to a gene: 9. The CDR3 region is CASSDPYRGDQPQHF. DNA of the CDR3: TGTGCCAGCAGTGACCCTTACAGGGGTGATCAGCCCCAGCATTTT.

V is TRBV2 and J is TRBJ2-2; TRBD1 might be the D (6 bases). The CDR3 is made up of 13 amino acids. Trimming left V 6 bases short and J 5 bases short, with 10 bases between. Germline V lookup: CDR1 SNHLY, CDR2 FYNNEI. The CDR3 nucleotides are TGTGCCAGCAGCACCACAGGGACCGGGGAGCTGTTTTTT. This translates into CASSTTGTGELFF.